The rows below give T cell receptor beta chains drawn from one sample of a study of blood T cell repertoires in COVID-19. Profiled with immunoSEQ multiplex PCR; TCRdb holds only in-frame clones, not every one. The sample carries 400,000 or so clones, about 87% recorded once. Sequenced input: peripheral blood. These receptors came from a human donor in a cohort sampled during active COVID-19. CDR3s include the opening cysteine and the closing phenylalanine or tryptophan. The order of the fields is clone size, D gene, V gene, J gene, CDR3 protein, CDR3 DNA. The D gene is left open where the match is weak. Some rows mark clone size as missing; the rest say once, few, many or name a class of expanded clone.

>NA|NA|TRBV27|TRBJ1-4
CASSLQGFNEKLFF
TGTGCCAGCAGTCTACAGGGATTTAATGAAAAACTGTTTTTT
>NA|TRBD1|TRBV5-1|TRBJ1-2
CASSLVGTPDRYGYTF
TGCGCCAGCAGCTTGGTTGGGACCCCGGACAGGTATGGCTACACCTTC
>NA|NA|TRBV4-1|TRBJ2-5
CASSQGDSRETQYF
TGCGCCAGCAGCCAAGGGGACTCCCGGGAGACCCAGTACTTC
>NA|NA|TRBV21-1|TRBJ2-3
CASSKPDSTSTDTQYF
TGTGCCAGCAGCAAACCTGACTCAACTAGCACAGATACGCAGTATTTT
>NA|TRBD1|TRBV5-5|TRBJ1-2
CASSLVGTETSYTF
TGTGCCAGCAGCTTGGTCGGGACAGAGACGAGCTACACCTTC
>NA|NA|TRBV15|TRBJ1-5
CATSRDRSQRNQPQHF
TGTGCCACCAGCAGAGATCGGAGTCAGCGCAATCAGCCCCAGCATTTT
>NA|TRBD2|TRBV5-1|TRBJ2-6
CASSPSAGWGANVLTF
TGCGCCAGCAGCCCGTCAGCGGGGTGGGGGGCCAACGTCCTGACTTTC
>NA|TRBD1|TRBV7-9|TRBJ2-2
CASSQLGQGGTGELFF
TGTGCCAGCAGCCAGCTGGGACAGGGTGGGACCGGGGAGCTGTTTTTT
>few|NA|TRBV28|TRBJ1-2
CASSFSGAAYGYTF
TGTGCCAGCAGTTTTTCAGGGGCGGCCTATGGCTACACCTTC
>NA|NA|TRBV21-1|TRBJ2-1
CASSAPYRAYYSYNEQFF
TGTGCCAGCAGCGCCCCGTACAGGGCATATTACTCCTACAATGAGCAGTTCTTC
>NA|TRBD1|TRBV24-1|TRBJ2-2
CATSDFRPRDRGTGELFF
TGTGCCACCAGTGATTTCCGACCCCGGGACAGAGGAACCGGGGAGCTGTTTTTT
>NA|TRBD2|TRBV5-1|TRBJ2-7
CASSLGTSNYEQYF
TGCGCCAGCAGCTTGGGGACTAGCAATTACGAGCAGTACTTC
>NA|TRBD2|TRBV3-1/TRBV3-2|TRBJ2-5
CASSQAAGGEETQYF
TGTGCCAGCAGCCAAGCCGCGGGAGGGGAAGAGACCCAGTACTTC
>NA|NA|TRBV18|TRBJ1-2
CASSRRQDYYGYTF
TGTGCCAGCTCTCGACGACAGGATTACTATGGCTACACCTTC